Below, 21 T cell receptor beta chains from the same sample are listed, as sequenced in a study of blood T cells in healthy people across ages (dated by TCRdb to between 2014 and 2017). To prepare the library, 5' RACE was applied. Sequencer: Illumina HiSeq 2500. A second PCR of 7 to 11 cycles was performed with a sample-barcoded 5' primer and a J-beta primer mix. TCRdb reprocessed the public reads (quality trimming at Q25 with fastp, clone calling with MiXCR) and kept in-frame beta chains. Entries are consolidated by CDR3 protein sequence, retaining the most common genes and DNA. For this sample there are over a million distinct CDR3 sequences; 40% to 55% appear just once. The ten largest make up approximately 20% of the sample. The sequenced material came from blood. These receptors came from a woman aged 55-75 years in good health.

The genes are TRBV20-1 and TRBJ2-7; possibly TRBD2 for D (5 bases). The CDR3 sequence is 12 residues long. V dropped 1 base and J dropped 4 bases, with 8 bases sitting between them. CDR1 and CDR2 from the germline V gene are DFQATT and SNEGSKA (reference sequence). Here the CDR3 DNA reads TGCAGTGCTAGAGCGGGAATGTACGAGCAGTACTTC. Translating it yields CSARAGMYEQYF.

The rearrangement uses TRBV27 and TRBJ2-3; a possible D gene is TRBD2 (6 bases). V gave up 6 bases and J gave up 2 bases, with 15 bases separating them. Germline V CDR1 and CDR2: MNHEY, SMNVEV (reference sequence). The CDR3 extends over 15 amino acids. The CDR3 loop reads CASSLTSTYTDTQYF. Here the CDR3 DNA reads TGTGCCAGCAGCCTAACTAGCACGTACACAGATACGCAGTATTTT.

This clonotype has a single count. J is TRBJ2-3 and V is TRBV5-1; a weak D match, TRBD2 (6 bases). V gave up 0 bases and J gave up 2 bases, with 10 bases separating them. Germline V gene lookup returns CDR1 SGHRS and CDR2 YFSETQ. The CDR3 is 15 amino acids. CDR3 nucleotides: TGCGCCAGCAGCTTGGCGGGAGAGGTCACAGATACGCAGTATTTT. Translation gives CASSLAGEVTDTQYF.

This chain connects TRBV5-1 to TRBJ2-1, with D tentatively TRBD2 (6 bases). This CDR3 spans 15 amino acids. Germline V lookup: CDR1 SGHRS, CDR2 YFSETQ. Trimming cost V 4 bases and J 7 bases, with 18 bases left between them. The CDR3 DNA reads as TGCGCCAGCAGCGCCGCCGGGACTCAATGGAATGAGCAGTTCTTC. Translated, it gives CASSAAGTQWNEQFF.

The V and J genes are TRBV5-5 and TRBJ1-4; TRBD1 agrees at 9 bases. V lost 4 bases, J lost 8 bases, and 9 bases stayed unmatched. This CDR3 has 15 residues. Germline V gene sequence: CDR1 SGHKS, CDR2 YYEKEE (reference sequence). The CDR3 DNA follows: TGTGCCAGCAGCGGGTTACAGGGGGCTAGGGAAAAACTGTTTTTT. It yields the protein CASSGLQGAREKLFF.

The DNA of the CDR3 is TGCAGTGCTAGTTCCCCCGCAGGGGAGGGCTACGAGCAGTACTTC. Amino acid sequence: CSASSPAGEGYEQYF. The chain couples TRBV20-1 to TRBJ2-7; tentatively, D is TRBD2 (7 bases). Germline CDR1 reads DFQATT; CDR2 reads SNEGSKA (reference sequence). CDR3 length: 15 amino acids. The germline V and J ends were trimmed by 3 bases and 3 bases, with 18 bases remaining between them.

The chain joins TRBV20-1 to TRBJ2-7, with a possible D match to TRBD2 (5 bases). V was cut by 5 bases and J by 7 bases, with 24 bases left in between. Looked up from germline, CDR1 is DFQATT and CDR2 is SNEGSKA (reference sequence). The CDR3 extends over 15 amino acids. DNA of the CDR3: TGCAGTGCTGGACCCACCCGGGGTGCGGTCTCTGAGCAGTACTTC. Translated: CSAGPTRGAVSEQYF.

The V and J genes are TRBV29-1 and TRBJ1-2; 7 nucleotides align to TRBD1. Germline CDR1 SQVTM, CDR2 ANQGSEA. Germline trimming cut 0 bases from V and 3 bases from J; bases unmatched to any gene: 7. The CDR3 length is 15 residues. The CDR3 reads CSVEDPGQHDYGYTF. The CDR3 region has the DNA TGCAGCGTTGAAGACCCGGGACAGCACGACTATGGCTACACCTTC.

The chain is built from TRBV6-5 and TRBJ2-6; no firm D call. V dropped 6 bases and J dropped 5 bases, with 14 bases sitting between them. CDR3 length: 15 amino acids. CDR1 and CDR2 from the germline V gene are MNHEY and SVGAGI. The CDR3 DNA reads as TGTGCCAGCAGACTTGACCACGTGAGGGCCAACGTCCTGACTTTC. Amino acid sequence: CASRLDHVRANVLTF.

V and J are TRBV7-9 and TRBJ2-1, with TRBD2 identical over 9 bases. The CDR3 consists of 16 residues. Unmatched junction bases numbered 5, after V lost 0 bases and J lost 5 bases. Germline-derived CDR1 and CDR2 are SEHNR and FQNEAQ (reference sequence). The CDR3: CASSLAAGGPDNEQFF. CDR3 nucleotide sequence: TGTGCCAGCAGCTTAGCGGCGGGAGGGCCGGACAATGAGCAGTTCTTC.

The CDR3 spells CATSSPMNEMQETQYF. DNA of the CDR3: TGTGCCACCAGCTCCCCCATGAACGAGATGCAAGAGACCCAGTACTTC. The genes are TRBV15 and TRBJ2-5; D unresolved. The CDR3 is 16 residues long. The germline gives CDR1 LNHNV, CDR2 YYDKDF (reference sequence). Trimming shortened V by 5 bases and J by 2 bases, and 18 bases separated the two germline ends.

The J gene is TRBJ2-1, the V gene TRBV7-3; TRBD2 agrees at 12 bases. The J segment lost 6 bases and the V segment lost 7 bases, leaving 10 bases of the junction unmatched. The CDR3 has 16 residues. Germline CDR1 and CDR2: SGHTA and FQGTGA. CDR3 sequence (DNA): TGTGCCAGCAACTCAAGGACTAGCGGGAAACGCAATGAGCAGTTCTTC. It encodes CASNSRTSGKRNEQFF.

The V gene is TRBV12-3 or TRBV12-4, the J gene TRBJ2-5, with 8 bases aligning to TRBD2. Losses at the gene ends were 3 bases for V and 5 bases for J; bases not matched to a gene: 8. The CDR3 is 15 amino acids. CDR3 DNA: TGTGCCAGCAGTTTCGGGGGGACTAGTAGTGAGACCCAGTACTTC. It translates to CASSFGGTSSETQYF.

The chain combines TRBV7-8 with TRBJ2-4, with 7 bases matching TRBD2. The end of the DNA is better explained by TRBJ2-7, so the J call may be wrong. This CDR3 is built from 16 residues. Germline loops: CDR1 SGHVS, CDR2 FQNEAQ. CDR3 DNA: TGTGCCAGCAGCCCCTACCCGGGCGGGAGTATAAACGAGCAGTACTTC. Residues: CASSPYPGGSINEQYF.

Of note for this clonotype: A much more abundant neighbour one base away suggests this may be a read error. This chain uses TRBV2 with TRBJ2-7, with D perhaps TRBD1 (5 bases). In germline, CDR1 is SNHLY, CDR2 FYNNEI. The CDR3 consists of 11 residues. CDR3 nucleotide sequence: TGTGCCTGCAGGGCGTGGAACGAGCAGTACTTC. Translating gives CACRAWNEQYF.

As DNA, the CDR3 is TGTGCCAGCAGCCAAGGTGCAGGGGTCTATGGCTACACCTTC. Its translation is CASSQGAGVYGYTF. This chain joins TRBV3-1 and TRBJ1-2; TRBD1 is a possible D gene (6 bases). The CDR3 extends over 14 amino acids. Germline V gives CDR1 LGHDT, CDR2 YNNKEL (reference sequence). V was trimmed by 1 base and J by 4 bases, leaving 10 bases between them.

The table lists this clonotype with a few counts. The chain is built from TRBV20-1 and TRBJ2-3, with TRBD2 as a possible D gene (6 bases). In germline, CDR1 is DFQATT, CDR2 SNEGSKA (reference sequence). This CDR3 comprises 16 residues. Trimming removed 6 bases from V and 4 bases from J, with 23 bases in between. CDR3 nucleotides: TGCAGTGCCCCGATCCGGGAGAACAAGTTCGCAGATACGCAGTATTTT. Its translation: CSAPIRENKFADTQYF.

The chain carries TRBV5-1 and TRBJ2-7; 9 nucleotides line up with TRBD1. This CDR3 region has 15 residues. The trim removed 3 bases at V and 7 bases at J, leaving 11 bases unmatched. CDR1 is SGHRS, CDR2 YFSETQ, per germline. As DNA, the CDR3 is TGCGCCAGCAGCTCCCGGGACAGGGTGGACAATGAGCAGTACTTC. The encoded protein is CASSSRDRVDNEQYF.

In this sample, this clonotype turned up many times. The chain has TRBV10-3 and TRBJ2-5; D could derive from TRBD1 or TRBD2 (6 bases each). V lost 3 bases to trimming and J lost 11 bases, with 16 bases between them. CDR3 length: 13 residues. Germline loops: CDR1 ENHRY, CDR2 SYGVKD. In DNA form, the CDR3 reads TGTGCCATCAGTGATGGGGGGCCCAATGAGCAGTACTTC. Translating it yields CAISDGGPNEQYF.

The rearrangement uses TRBV7-2 and TRBJ2-4, with unresolved D. Germline loops: CDR1 SGHTA, CDR2 FQGNSA. V gave up 5 bases and J gave up 0 bases, with 11 bases separating them. The CDR3 has 15 residues. Here the CDR3 reads CASSVRALAKNIQYF. The CDR3 DNA follows: TGTGCCAGCAGCGTCCGGGCCCTAGCCAAAAACATTCAGTACTTC.

This chain uses TRBV9 with TRBJ2-3, with D perhaps given as TRBD1 or TRBD2 (5 bases each). Trimming cost V 2 bases and J 2 bases, with 12 bases left between them. Germline V gene sequence: CDR1 SGDLS, CDR2 YYNGEE. The CDR3 covers 15 residues. CDR3 nucleotides: TGTGCCAGCAGCGTCGGGGCAGGGTTCACAGATACGCAGTATTTT. This sequence encodes CASSVGAGFTDTQYF.